This TCR beta chain comes out of a study of blood T cell repertoires in COVID-19. Study-level background: COVID-19 samples, acute and convalescent, were from the United States, Italy and Spain.

Sequencing used immunoSEQ multiplex PCR; TCRdb keeps in-frame clones, though not all of them. The table includes approximately 82,000 clones, just under 85% detected once. The CDR3 has 17 amino acids. The germline CDR1 and CDR2 sequences are SSHAT and FNYEAQ (reference sequence). Trimming removed 4 bases from V and 4 bases from J, with 19 bases in between. The V call is TRBV7-7, the J call TRBJ2-2, with a weak D call TRBD2 (6 bases). The sample taken for sequencing was peripheral blood. The TCR comes from a woman aged 70 to 79 with active or convalescent COVID-19. CDR3 in DNA: TGTGCCAGCAGCTCCTGGGAGGTCAGGGTAACCACCGGGGAGCTGTTTTTT. This codes for CASSSWEVRVTTGELFF.